These T cell receptor beta chains were read from a single sample in a study of T-cell reconstitution after alpha-beta-depleted transplantation in children. Using its own MiXCR run on the PCR reads, TCRdb lists one record per CDR3 protein. The sample records around 94,000 distinct CDR3 sequences, around 5.9% being singletons. Material: PBMCs, mostly from graft donor cells, obtained 60 days after TCRalphabeta/CD19-depleted stem cell transplant. These receptors were obtained from a female patient aged 2-10 years who had a stem cell transplant for Fanconi anemia, so the T cells may come from the graft donor. Both conserved end residues are part of each CDR3. D genes are given only for firm matches. Some rows have no size entry. The others give once, few or many, or a class for an expanded clone.

clone_size: many; d_call: NA; j_call: TRBJ1-3; v_call: TRBV20-1; cdr3_nt: TGCAGTGCCCTCCGGGGGGTCTCTGGAAACACCATATATTTT; cdr3_aa: CSALRGVSGNTIYF
clone_size: many; d_call: NA; j_call: TRBJ1-4; v_call: TRBV5-6; cdr3_nt: TGTGCCAGCAGCCGGGCGACACGACGCGAAAAACTGTTTTTT; cdr3_aa: CASSRATRREKLFF
clone_size: NA; d_call: NA; j_call: TRBJ2-3; v_call: TRBV5-1; cdr3_nt: TGCGCCAGCAGCTTGGGTCTAAGTGGCAGCACAGATACGCAGTATTTT; cdr3_aa: CASSLGLSGSTDTQYF
clone_size: many; d_call: NA; j_call: TRBJ2-5; v_call: TRBV20-1; cdr3_nt: TGCAGTGCCCAGATATGGCAGAACCAAGAGACCCAGTACTTC; cdr3_aa: CSAQIWQNQETQYF
clone_size: many; d_call: TRBD2; j_call: TRBJ2-7; v_call: TRBV29-1; cdr3_nt: TGCAGCGTTTGGAGCGGGAGGGGAGCCTACGAGCAGTACTTC; cdr3_aa: CSVWSGRGAYEQYF
clone_size: many; d_call: NA; j_call: TRBJ2-1; v_call: TRBV21-1; cdr3_nt: TGTGCCAGCAGCAAAGAGGGGGGGGCGGTAGAGAACTCCTACAATGAGCAGTTCTTC; cdr3_aa: CASSKEGGAVENSYNEQFF
clone_size: NA; d_call: TRBD1; j_call: TRBJ2-6; v_call: TRBV18; cdr3_nt: TGTGCCAGCTCACCCGGGACAGGGGGCTCTGGGGCCAACGTCCTGACTTTC; cdr3_aa: CASSPGTGGSGANVLTF
clone_size: many; d_call: TRBD2; j_call: TRBJ2-3; v_call: TRBV5-1; cdr3_nt: TGCGCCAGCAGCATAGCGGGGGCCTTCACAGATACGCAGTATTTT; cdr3_aa: CASSIAGAFTDTQYF
clone_size: NA; d_call: TRBD1; j_call: TRBJ2-1; v_call: TRBV7-8; cdr3_nt: TGTGCCAGCAGCTCAGCCGGGACAGGGATTTTCTCTGATGAGCAGTTCTTC; cdr3_aa: CASSSAGTGIFSDEQFF
clone_size: many; d_call: TRBD2; j_call: TRBJ2-3; v_call: TRBV12-3/TRBV12-4; cdr3_nt: TGTGCCAGCAGTATCCCGAGACTAGCGGGAGGGGGCACAGATACGCAGTATTTT; cdr3_aa: CASSIPRLAGGGTDTQYF
clone_size: many; d_call: NA; j_call: TRBJ1-1; v_call: TRBV3-1; cdr3_nt: TGTGCCAGCAGCCAAGTTGGGACTGAAGCTTTCTTT; cdr3_aa: CASSQVGTEAFF
clone_size: many; d_call: NA; j_call: TRBJ1-2; v_call: TRBV29-1; cdr3_nt: TGCAGCGTTGGACAGGCCAACTATGGCTACACCTTC; cdr3_aa: CSVGQANYGYTF
clone_size: many; d_call: TRBD1; j_call: TRBJ2-7; v_call: TRBV6-2/TRBV6-3; cdr3_nt: TGTGCCAGCAGTTTAATGGGGACAGCCTACGAGCAGTACTTC; cdr3_aa: CASSLMGTAYEQYF
clone_size: NA; d_call: NA; j_call: TRBJ2-3; v_call: TRBV5-1; cdr3_nt: TGCGCCAGCAGCTTCACTCGCGGAGGCACAGATACGCAGTATTTT; cdr3_aa: CASSFTRGGTDTQYF
clone_size: NA; d_call: TRBD2; j_call: TRBJ2-3; v_call: TRBV7-3; cdr3_nt: TGTGCCAGCAGCTGGGGGGGGAGCAGGAGCACAGATACGCAGTATTTT; cdr3_aa: CASSWGGSRSTDTQYF